The 5 T cell receptor beta chains in this list originate from one sample, sequenced in a study of OX40 agonist ivuxolimab in advanced cancers. Generated by immunoSEQ multiplex PCR, the TCRdb table keeps only in-frame clones and is missing some. The sample lists tens of thousands of clones; 89% were seen once. This specimen consisted of CD4+ or CD8+ T cells sorted from blood, obtained in a trial of the OX40 agonist ivuxolimab. All receptors come from an adult with an advanced solid tumor such as melanoma, head and neck, liver or kidney cancer.

The chain employs TRBV25-1 and TRBJ1-3; unclear D gene. CDR1 is MGHDK, CDR2 SYGVNS, per germline. V was cut by 3 bases and J by 4 bases, with 13 bases left in between. The CDR3 length is 15 residues. The CDR3: CASSDLNLAGNTIYF. The DNA of the CDR3 is TGTGCCAGCAGTGACCTTAACCTGGCGGGAAACACCATATATTTT.

J is TRBJ2-7 and V is TRBV28; the D gene is possibly TRBD1 (6 bases). The CDR3 is 15 residues long. Deletions cut 6 bases from V and 0 bases from J, with 15 bases between. Germline lookup yields CDR1 MDHEN and CDR2 SYDVKM. Here the CDR3 DNA reads TGTGCCAGCAGCCGAATCGCAGGGGTCTCCTACGAGCAGTACTTC. Translating it yields CASSRIAGVSYEQYF.

The chain has TRBV18 and TRBJ1-5; D is uncertain. CDR3 length: 16 amino acids. Looked up from germline, CDR1 is KGHSH and CDR2 is LQKENI. Trimming left V 5 bases short and J 2 bases short, with 16 bases between. The CDR3 DNA reads as TGTGCCAGCTCAGCAACGTCGCCAGCCGGCAATCAGCCCCAGCATTTT. This gives the protein CASSATSPAGNQPQHF.

The chain combines TRBV28 with TRBJ2-7; tentatively, D is TRBD2 (5 bases). CDR1 MDHEN and CDR2 SYDVKM come from the germline V gene. The CDR3 is made up of 15 amino acids. With 2 bases removed from V and 0 bases from J, the gap between germline ends came to 11 bases. CDR3 sequence (DNA): TGTGCCAGCAGTTTACTGGGCACTAGCTCCTACGAGCAGTACTTC. Protein: CASSLLGTSSYEQYF.

The genes are TRBV6-1 and TRBJ2-5; TRBD2 aligns across 11 bases. The CDR3 spans 17 residues. Germline lookup yields CDR1 MNHNS and CDR2 SASEGT. J lost 5 bases, V lost 4 bases, and 12 bases had no gene match. The CDR3 loop is CASSAMASGGLGETQYF. Written as DNA, the CDR3 is TGTGCCAGCAGTGCCATGGCTAGCGGGGGGTTGGGTGAGACCCAGTACTTC.